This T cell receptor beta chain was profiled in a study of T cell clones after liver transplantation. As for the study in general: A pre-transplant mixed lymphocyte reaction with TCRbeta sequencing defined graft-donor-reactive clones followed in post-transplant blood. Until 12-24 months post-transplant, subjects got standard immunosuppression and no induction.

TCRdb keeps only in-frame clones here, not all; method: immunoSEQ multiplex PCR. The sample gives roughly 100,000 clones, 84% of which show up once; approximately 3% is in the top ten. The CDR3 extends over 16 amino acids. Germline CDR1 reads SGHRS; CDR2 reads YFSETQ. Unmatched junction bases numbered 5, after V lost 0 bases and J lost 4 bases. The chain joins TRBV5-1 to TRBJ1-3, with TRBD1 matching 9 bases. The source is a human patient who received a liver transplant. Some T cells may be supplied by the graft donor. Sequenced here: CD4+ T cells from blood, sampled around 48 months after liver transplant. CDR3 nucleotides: TGCGCCAGCAGCTTGGAAACAGGGGGCAAAGGAAACACCATATATTTT. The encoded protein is CASSLETGGKGNTIYF.